This TCR beta chain was documented in a study of OX40 agonist ivuxolimab in advanced cancers. Sequencing was performed with immunoSEQ multiplex PCR; in TCRdb, only in-frame clones are kept and a portion is missing. This sample carries 30,000 to 45,000 clones, 65% to 85% of them seen once, and the ten largest clones take around a fifth. Sequenced material: CD4+ or CD8+ T cells sorted from blood, taken in a trial of the OX40 agonist ivuxolimab. The sequence derives from an adult with an advanced solid tumor such as melanoma, head and neck, liver or kidney cancer.

The CDR3 nucleotides are TGTGCCAGCAGTCAAGGGACGGACTACGAGCAGTACTTC. This translates into CASSQGTDYEQYF. The chain joins TRBV28 to TRBJ2-7; the D call may be TRBD1 or TRBD2 (5 bases each). Trimming stripped 5 bases from V and 3 bases from J, with 11 bases between. Germline CDR1 and CDR2: MDHEN and SYDVKM. There are 13 residues in the CDR3.